What follows describes a single TCR beta chain. Produced via immunoSEQ multiplex PCR; TCRdb's table is partial and in-frame only. The sample consists of about 340,000 clones, 80% to 95% of them appearing once. The study assigned cohorts using participant-reported clinical history. Recovered status applied to Cohort 3 donors who had two consecutive negative PCRs. It also applied to those with clearance or with symptom resolution. The sample comes from a study of blood T cell repertoires in COVID-19. The wider study: Sample material is recorded as cDNA or gDNA derived from T cells, B-cell-depleted T cells, or PBMCs.

Looked up from germline, CDR1 is SGHTA and CDR2 is FQGTGA. V shed 3 bases, J shed 6 bases, and the junction held 4 bases outside the gene matches. CDR3 length: 13 residues. This receptor was obtained from a woman aged 30 to 39 who had recovered from COVID-19. The material sequenced was PBMCs or T cells enriched from blood (not recorded which). The rearrangement links TRBV7-3 to TRBJ2-7; 8 bases fit TRBD2. The CDR3 is CASSFGLAGEQYF. CDR3 coding DNA: TGTGCCAGCAGCTTTGGACTAGCTGGCGAGCAGTACTTC.